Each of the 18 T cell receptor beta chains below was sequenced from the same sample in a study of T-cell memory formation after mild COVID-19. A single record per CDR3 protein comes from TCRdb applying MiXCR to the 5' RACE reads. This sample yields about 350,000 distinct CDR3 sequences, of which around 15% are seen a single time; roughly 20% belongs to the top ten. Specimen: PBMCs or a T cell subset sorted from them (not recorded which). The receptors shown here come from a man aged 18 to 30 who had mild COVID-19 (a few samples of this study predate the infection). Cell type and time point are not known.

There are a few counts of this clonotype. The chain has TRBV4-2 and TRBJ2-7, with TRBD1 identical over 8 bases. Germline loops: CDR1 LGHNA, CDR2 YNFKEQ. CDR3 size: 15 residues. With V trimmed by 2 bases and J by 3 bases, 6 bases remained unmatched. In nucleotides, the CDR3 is TGTGCCAGCAGCCAATGGACAGGGATCTTCTACGAGCAGTACTTC. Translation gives CASSQWTGIFYEQYF.

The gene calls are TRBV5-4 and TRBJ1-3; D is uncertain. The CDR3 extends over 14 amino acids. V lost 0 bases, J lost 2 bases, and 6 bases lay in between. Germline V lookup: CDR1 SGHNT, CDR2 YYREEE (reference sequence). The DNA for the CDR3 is TGTGCCAGCAGCTTGGGTGGCCCTGGAAACACCATATATTTT. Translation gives CASSLGGPGNTIYF.

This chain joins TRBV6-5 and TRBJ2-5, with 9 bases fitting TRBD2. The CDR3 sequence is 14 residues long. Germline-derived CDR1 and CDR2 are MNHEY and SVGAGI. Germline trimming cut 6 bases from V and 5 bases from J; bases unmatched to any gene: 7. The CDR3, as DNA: TGTGCCAGCAGCGCGGGGGGGCCGGTGGAGACCCAGTACTTC. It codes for CASSAGGPVETQYF.

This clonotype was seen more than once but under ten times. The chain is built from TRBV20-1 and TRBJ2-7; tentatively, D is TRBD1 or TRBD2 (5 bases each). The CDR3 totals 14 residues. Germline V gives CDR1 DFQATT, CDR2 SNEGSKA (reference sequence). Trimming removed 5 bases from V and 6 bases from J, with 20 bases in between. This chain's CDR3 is CSARPGPGAREQYF. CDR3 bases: TGCAGTGCTCGTCCGGGACCCGGGGCCCGCGAGCAGTACTTC.

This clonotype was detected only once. CDR3 in amino acids: CASRFRRRTEETQYF. CDR3 DNA: TGTGCAAGTCGCTTTAGGCGGCGGACAGAAGAGACCCAGTACTTC. The chain has TRBV12-2 and TRBJ2-5; TRBD1, the table's D call, lacks a check against the DNA. TRBV12-2 is a known pseudogene. The CDR3 is 15 residues long.

CDR3 loop: CASRVVGPGTDTQYF. CDR3 sequence (DNA): TGTGCCAGCAGAGTAGTGGGACCAGGCACAGATACGCAGTATTTT. The chain employs TRBV7-8 and TRBJ2-3; either TRBD1 or TRBD2 may fit D (5 bases each). Deletions cut 6 bases from V and 1 base from J, with 14 bases between. The CDR3 runs to 15 residues. CDR1 and CDR2 from the germline V gene are SGHVS and FQNEAQ. Looking up the rest from reference TRBV7-8 and TRBJ2-3 gives the full variable domain: GAGVSQSPRYKVAKRGQDVALRCDPISGHVSLFWYQQALGQGPEFLTYFQNEAQLDKSGLPSDRFFAERPEGSVSTLKIQRTQQEDSAVYLCASRVVGPGTDTQYFGPGTRLTVL.

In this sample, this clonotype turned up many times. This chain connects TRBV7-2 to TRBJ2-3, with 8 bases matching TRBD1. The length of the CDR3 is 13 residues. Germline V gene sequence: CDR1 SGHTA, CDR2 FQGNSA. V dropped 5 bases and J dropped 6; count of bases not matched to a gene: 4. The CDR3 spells CASSDRGSDTQYF. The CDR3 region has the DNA TGTGCCAGCAGCGACAGGGGCTCGGATACGCAGTATTTT.

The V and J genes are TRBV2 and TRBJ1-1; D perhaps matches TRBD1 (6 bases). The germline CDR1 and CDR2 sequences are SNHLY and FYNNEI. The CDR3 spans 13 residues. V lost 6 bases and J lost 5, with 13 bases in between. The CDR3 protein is CASREDRGTEAFF. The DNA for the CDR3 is TGTGCCAGCAGGGAGGACAGAGGGACTGAAGCTTTCTTT.

The CDR3 here is CSARDHRGGYGYTF. CDR3 sequence (DNA): TGCAGTGCTAGAGATCACCGAGGTGGATATGGCTACACCTTC. This rearrangement joins TRBV20-1 to TRBJ1-2; D unclear. Trimming removed 0 bases from V and 5 bases from J, with 13 bases in between. Germline V lookup: CDR1 DFQATT, CDR2 SNEGSKA (reference sequence). The CDR3 spans 14 residues.

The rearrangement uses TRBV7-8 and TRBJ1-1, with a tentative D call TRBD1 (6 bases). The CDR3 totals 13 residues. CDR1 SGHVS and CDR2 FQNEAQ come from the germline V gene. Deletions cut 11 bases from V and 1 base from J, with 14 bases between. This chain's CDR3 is CAGKTRGNTEAFF. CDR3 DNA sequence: TGTGCCGGAAAAACCAGGGGGAACACTGAAGCTTTCTTT.

CDR3 bases: TGTGCCAGCTCACCCCGTTCGAATCAGCCCCAGCATTTT. Its translation is CASSPRSNQPQHF. The V and J genes are TRBV18 and TRBJ1-5; no clear D. The CDR3 runs to 13 residues. Germline CDR1 and CDR2: KGHSH and LQKENI. The germline V and J ends were trimmed by 3 bases and 4 bases, with 7 bases remaining between them. Variable domain in full (rest from reference TRBV18 and TRBJ1-5): NAGVMQNPRHLVRRRGQEARLRCSPMKGHSHVYWYRQLPEEGLKFMVYLQKENIIDESGMPKERFSAEFPKEGPSILRIQQVVRGDSAAYFCASSPRSNQPQHFGDGTRLSIL.

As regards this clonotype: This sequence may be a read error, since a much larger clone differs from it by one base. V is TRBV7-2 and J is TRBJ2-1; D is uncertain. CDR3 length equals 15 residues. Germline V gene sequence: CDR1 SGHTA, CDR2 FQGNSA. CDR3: CASRLGASSYNEQFF. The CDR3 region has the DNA TGTGCCAGCCGCTTAGGTGCGAGCTCCTACAATGAGCAGTTCTTC.

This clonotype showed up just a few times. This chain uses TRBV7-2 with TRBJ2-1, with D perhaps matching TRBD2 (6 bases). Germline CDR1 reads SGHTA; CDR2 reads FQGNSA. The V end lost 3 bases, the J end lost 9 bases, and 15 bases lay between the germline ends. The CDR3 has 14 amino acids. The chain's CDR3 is CASSFSQTGLEQFF. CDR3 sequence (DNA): TGTGCCAGCAGCTTTTCCCAGACGGGACTTGAGCAGTTCTTC.

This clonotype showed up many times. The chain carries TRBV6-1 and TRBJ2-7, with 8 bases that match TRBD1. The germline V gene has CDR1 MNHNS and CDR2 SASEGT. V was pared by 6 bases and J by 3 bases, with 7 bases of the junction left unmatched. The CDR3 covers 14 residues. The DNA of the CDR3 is TGTGCCAGCAGGGAGGACAGGGCCCGCTACGAGCAGTACGTC. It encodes CASREDRARYEQYV.

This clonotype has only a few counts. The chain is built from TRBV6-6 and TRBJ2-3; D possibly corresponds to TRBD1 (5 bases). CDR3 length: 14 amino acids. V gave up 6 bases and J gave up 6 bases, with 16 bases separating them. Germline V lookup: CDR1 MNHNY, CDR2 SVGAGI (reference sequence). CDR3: CASSFMQGEDTQYF. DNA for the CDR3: TGTGCCAGCAGCTTCATGCAGGGCGAGGATACGCAGTATTTT.

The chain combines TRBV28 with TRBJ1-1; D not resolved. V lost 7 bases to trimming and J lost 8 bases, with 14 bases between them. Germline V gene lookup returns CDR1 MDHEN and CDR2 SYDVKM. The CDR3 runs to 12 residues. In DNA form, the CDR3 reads TGTGCCAGCACCTTCCTGGGTGGGGAAGCTTTCTTT. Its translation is CASTFLGGEAFF.

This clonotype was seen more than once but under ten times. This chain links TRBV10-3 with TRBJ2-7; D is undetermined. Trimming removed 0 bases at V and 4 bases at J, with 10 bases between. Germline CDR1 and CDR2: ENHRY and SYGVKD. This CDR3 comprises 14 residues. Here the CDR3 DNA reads TGTGCCATCAGTGAGTCTTCTGGGGATTACGAGCAGTACTTC. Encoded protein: CAISESSGDYEQYF.

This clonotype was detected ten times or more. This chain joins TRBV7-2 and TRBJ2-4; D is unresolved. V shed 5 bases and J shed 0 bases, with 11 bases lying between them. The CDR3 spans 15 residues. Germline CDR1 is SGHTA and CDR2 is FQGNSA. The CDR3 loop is CASSPYFLAKNIQYF. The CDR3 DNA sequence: TGTGCCAGCAGCCCCTATTTCTTAGCCAAAAACATTCAGTACTTC.